Presented here are 17 T cell receptor beta chains from one specimen sequenced in a study of control samples from healthy donors and cancer patients (dated by TCRdb to 2020 to 2021). Receptors were amplified or captured by the immunoSEQ multiplex PCR assay. The table comes from immuneACCESS by way of TCRdb, which keeps in-frame sequences with V and J called. Part of the clones is missing from these tables; in studies checked, under half for an unresolved V gene and the rest for unknown reasons. This sample has about 130,000 clones in its table, and roughly 89% of those were observed once. The ten most abundant clones make up around 5.4% of the sample. Sequences were obtained from blood. These receptors were collected from a man between 18 and 35 years old in good health.

This clone was seen only once. This chain joins TRBV18 and TRBJ2-7; unclear D gene. The germline gives CDR1 KGHSH, CDR2 LQKENI. There are 14 residues in the CDR3. V gave up 3 bases and J gave up 1 base, with 10 bases separating them. The CDR3 nucleotides are TGTGCCAGCTCACCTCAGACGCCATCCTACGAGCAGTACTTC. Translation: CASSPQTPSYEQYF.

This chain connects TRBV18 to TRBJ1-6; the D gene is possibly TRBD1 (5 bases). Germline V gene data show CDR1 as KGHSH and CDR2 as LQKENI. This CDR3 spans 14 amino acids. Trimming pared 2 bases from V and 7 bases from J, leaving 9 bases between. The CDR3 loop is CASSPTRDNSPLHF. The CDR3 DNA is TGTGCCAGCTCACCAACAAGGGACAATTCACCCCTCCACTTT.

V usage is TRBV19 and J usage is TRBJ2-1; TRBD1 matches at 11 bases. The CDR3 consists of 15 residues. The V and J ends lost 5 bases and 9 bases, in that order; junction bases with no gene match: 9. CDR1 and CDR2 (germline): LNHDA, SQIVND (reference sequence). This CDR3 is CASSDRDRGFAEQFF. CDR3 bases: TGTGCCAGTAGTGACCGGGACAGGGGGTTTGCTGAGCAGTTCTTC.

The chain links TRBV5-1 to TRBJ2-7; D not resolved. Germline assignment: CDR1 SGHRS and CDR2 YFSETQ. V lost 0 bases to trimming and J lost 3 bases, with 13 bases between them. This CDR3 is 15 amino acids long. CDR3 region: CASSLDLSRSYEQYF. The DNA of the CDR3 is TGCGCCAGCAGCTTGGATTTGTCGAGGAGCTACGAGCAGTACTTC.

This clone was seen just once. The CDR3 is CASRFGRKSSYNEQFF. DNA for the CDR3: TGTGCCAGCAGGTTTGGACGGAAAAGCTCCTACAATGAGCAGTTCTTC. The rearrangement links TRBV2 to TRBJ2-1; D unclear. CDR1 and CDR2 (germline): SNHLY, FYNNEI. This CDR3 spans 16 amino acids. The ends were cut back, 6 bases at V and 0 bases at J, with 15 bases in the middle.

The chain recombines TRBV21-1 with TRBJ2-5; the table names TRBD1, a call not compared with the DNA. TRBV21-1 is deemed a pseudogene. CDR3 length equals 14 residues. CDR3: CASSNWDRQETQYF. CDR3 DNA: TGTGCCAGCAGCAATTGGGACAGACAAGAGACCCAGTACTTC.

The chain uses TRBV3-1 (or the pseudogene TRBV3-2) and TRBJ1-4; the D gene is possibly TRBD1 (5 bases). CDR1 and CDR2 (germline): LGHDT, YNNKEL (reference sequence). The ends were cut back, 1 base at V and 8 bases at J, with 8 bases in the middle. The CDR3 sequence is 13 residues long. Here the CDR3 reads CASSQAPGEKLFF. CDR3 DNA sequence: TGTGCCAGCAGCCAAGCGCCAGGGGAAAAACTGTTTTTT.

The V call is TRBV5-5, the J call TRBJ1-1, with D uncertain. V lost 0 bases to trimming and J lost 0 bases, with 9 bases between them. The CDR3 runs to 15 residues. CDR1 SGHKS and CDR2 YYEKEE come from the germline V gene (reference sequence). DNA of the CDR3: TGTGCCAGCAGCTTGGGTGAACACATGAACACTGAAGCTTTCTTT. Translation: CASSLGEHMNTEAFF.

The chain has TRBV5-1 and TRBJ2-5, with 13 bases identical to TRBD2. V shed 4 bases, J shed 5 bases, and the junction held 11 bases outside the gene matches. Germline V gene sequence: CDR1 SGHRS, CDR2 YFSETQ. The CDR3 is made up of 17 amino acids. DNA for the CDR3: TGCGCCAGCAGCCCATGGACTAGCGGGGGCCGGCGGGAGACCCAGTACTTC. As protein: CASSPWTSGGRRETQYF.

The rearrangement uses TRBV12-3 or TRBV12-4 and TRBJ1-6, with a possible D match to TRBD1 (6 bases). The CDR3 length is 13 residues. Trimming pared 3 bases from V and 10 bases from J, leaving 10 bases between. CDR3 nucleotides: TGTGCCAGCAGTTTCACAGGGAAGTCACCCCTCCACTTT. It specifies CASSFTGKSPLHF.

The sample holds one count of this clone. The chain carries TRBV15 and TRBJ1-1; D not resolved. Between the trimmed V and J ends, which lost 1 base and 0 bases, there was a span of 9 bases. CDR1 and CDR2 (germline): LNHNV, YYDKDF (reference sequence). The CDR3 runs to 15 residues. CDR3 residues: CATSRVRWVNTEAFF. For the CDR3, the DNA is TGTGCCACCAGCAGAGTGAGGTGGGTGAACACTGAAGCTTTCTTT. Combining the CDR3 with reference TRBV15 and TRBJ1-1 gives the whole variable domain DAMVIQNPRYQVTQFGKPVTLSCSQTLNHNVMYWYQQKSSQAPKLLFHYYDKDFNNEADTPDNFQSRRPNTSFCFLDIRSPGLGDTAMYLCATSRVRWVNTEAFFGQGTRLTVV.

This chain uses TRBV6-5 with TRBJ2-3; D is possibly TRBD1 or TRBD2 (6 bases each). This CDR3 spans 13 amino acids. Trimming stripped 6 bases from V and 7 bases from J, with 14 bases between. CDR1 is MNHEY, CDR2 SVGAGI, per germline. DNA for the CDR3: TGTGCCAGCAGCCCCCCGGGGGCCAATACGCAGTATTTT. This gives the protein CASSPPGANTQYF.

The chain links TRBV5-1 to TRBJ2-7; possibly TRBD1 or TRBD2 for D (6 bases each). The CDR3 runs 14 residues. Trimming left V 2 bases short and J 6 bases short, with 15 bases between. The germline V gene encodes CDR1 SGHRS and CDR2 YFSETQ. The CDR3 DNA reads as TGCGCCAGCAGCTTTATGGAGGGGGACCGCGAGCAGTACTTC. This translates into CASSFMEGDREQYF.

The chain combines TRBV24-1 with TRBJ1-2; 7 nucleotides match TRBD1. V shed 5 bases and J 0 bases; nucleotides not matched to a gene: 8. CDR3 length: 16 amino acids. CDR1 and CDR2 (germline): KGHDR, SFDVKD. CDR3 DNA: TGTGCCACCAGTGGGAGGGGGCGTGTAACTAACTATGGCTACACCTTC. Its translation is CATSGRGRVTNYGYTF.

The chain links TRBV20-1 to TRBJ1-2; the match to TRBD1 covers 8 bases. CDR3 size: 15 residues. V dropped 3 bases and J dropped 3; count of bases not matched to a gene: 9. The germline V gene has CDR1 DFQATT and CDR2 SNEGSKA (reference sequence). CDR3 region: CSASPSRGRDYGYTF. CDR3 coding DNA: TGCAGTGCTAGTCCTTCCAGGGGGCGCGACTATGGCTACACCTTC.

The V call is TRBV30, the J call TRBJ1-6; no reliable D call. V was clipped by 2 bases and J by 0 bases, with 8 bases between them. This CDR3 comprises 15 residues. Germline CDR1 is GTSNPN and CDR2 is SVGIG (reference sequence). Here the CDR3 reads CAWSMGSSYNSPLHF. The CDR3 DNA is TGTGCCTGGAGTATGGGGAGCTCCTATAATTCACCCCTCCACTTT.

The gene calls are TRBV7-9 and TRBJ2-3; D remains unclear. Trimming took off 5 bases at V and 6 bases at J, with 12 bases between the two ends. Germline loops: CDR1 SEHNR, CDR2 FQNEAQ (reference sequence). CDR3 length equals 13 residues. The CDR3 DNA follows: TGTGCCAGCAGCCGACCCTCGGAGGATACGCAGTATTTT. It codes for CASSRPSEDTQYF.